Described below is a single T cell receptor beta chain sequence and its context. The antigen remains undetermined. The source of the sample is a study of T cell repertoires in cytomegalovirus infection. Study-wide context: Well-studied HLA-B-restricted epitopes and recently identified HLA-C-restricted epitopes of CMV were both used in the study. Matching HLA type, along with CMV infection, was indicated by public TCR beta signatures.

TCRdb used MiXCR to reprocess the reads, holding one entry per CDR3 protein. Here the sample spans about 500,000 distinct CDR3 sequences, about 33% being singletons. Trimming cost V 5 bases and J 6 bases, with 13 bases left between them. The CDR3 covers 14 residues. Germline V CDR1 and CDR2: SGHVT, SQSDAQ. Study observations and caveats: The ex vivo response was dominated by HLA-C-restricted CMV-specific TCR beta clonotypes. Individuals carrying CMV plus the relevant HLA were identified by cumulative frequency of public TCR beta families.

V and J are TRBV7-4 and TRBJ2-2; D unresolved. Sequencing was performed on cultured PBMCs, taken from culture after CMV antigen stimulation. This TCR derives from a human donor in good health (CMV status not recorded). Some clones in this sample may be carry-over from other donors' samples. Here the CDR3 DNA reads TGTGCCAGCAGCCCCCAAGATGTGCCCGGGGAGCTGTTTTTT. It is translated as CASSPQDVPGELFF.